This entry lists 22 T cell receptor beta chains sequenced from one sample in a study of control samples from healthy donors and cancer patients. Produced via immunoSEQ multiplex PCR; TCRdb's table is partial and in-frame only. The repertoire holds 150,000 to 200,000 clones, with approximately 90% as singletons. Input material: blood. Source of these receptors: a man between 25 and 39 years old in good health.

The V call is TRBV6-6, the J call TRBJ2-3, with D hard to call. This CDR3 has 15 amino acids. Germline-derived CDR1 and CDR2 are MNHNY and SVGAGI (reference sequence). The V gene lost 6 bases and the J gene lost 2 bases, with 15 bases spanning the gap. This CDR3 reads CASSPIQTFTDTQYF. The CDR3 nucleotides are TGTGCCAGCAGCCCAATCCAGACCTTCACAGATACGCAGTATTTT.

The chain is built from TRBV27 and TRBJ1-5; D is undetermined. Trimming pared 4 bases from V and 4 bases from J, leaving 5 bases between. The CDR3 totals 12 residues. The germline V gene has CDR1 MNHEY and CDR2 SMNVEV (reference sequence). CDR3 residues: CASSSWNQPQHF. The CDR3 coding sequence is TGTGCCAGCAGTTCGTGGAATCAGCCCCAGCATTTT.

This sequence joins TRBV18 and TRBJ2-1; 9 bases map to TRBD1. V was clipped by 3 bases and J by 7 bases; unmatched bases: 7. The length of the CDR3 is 15 residues. From germline, CDR1 is KGHSH and CDR2 LQKENI. CDR3 DNA sequence: TGTGCCAGCTCACCTCCCGGGACAGGGTATAATGAGCAGTTCTTC. This encodes CASSPPGTGYNEQFF. Full variable domain (remainder filled in from reference TRBV18 and TRBJ2-1): NAGVMQNPRHLVRRRGQEARLRCSPMKGHSHVYWYRQLPEEGLKFMVYLQKENIIDESGMPKERFSAEFPKEGPSILRIQQVVRGDSAAYFCASSPPGTGYNEQFFGPGTRLTVL.

V usage is TRBV11-2 and J usage is TRBJ2-2; D tentatively reads TRBD1 or TRBD2 (5 bases each). The germline gives CDR1 SGHAT, CDR2 FQNNGV. This CDR3 region has 15 residues. The V end lost 0 bases, the J end lost 7 bases, and 12 bases lay between the germline ends. The CDR3 DNA sequence: TGTGCCAGCAGCTTAGATCCGGGACCGGTCGGGGAGCTGTTTTTT. Its translation is CASSLDPGPVGELFF.

This chain connects TRBV6-2 or TRBV6-3 to TRBJ1-6; 7 nucleotides line up with TRBD1. J lost 9 bases, V lost 4 bases, and 9 bases had no gene match. The CDR3 consists of 15 residues. Germline loops: CDR1 MNHEY, CDR2 SVGEGT. The CDR3 is CASSFGQAWGSPLHF. CDR3 in DNA: TGTGCCAGCAGTTTCGGACAGGCCTGGGGTTCACCCCTCCACTTT.

The chain joins TRBV12-3 or TRBV12-4 to TRBJ2-7; no clear D gene. This CDR3 is built from 12 residues. Trimming took 5 bases from V and 4 from J, leaving 9 bases between them. The CDR3 protein is CASSTSMYEQYF. The CDR3 DNA sequence: TGTGCCAGCAGTACGAGTATGTACGAGCAGTACTTC.

The V and J genes are TRBV5-1 and TRBJ2-7; 7 bases are a match to TRBD2. The CDR3 contains 14 residues. Germline lookup yields CDR1 SGHRS and CDR2 YFSETQ. Trimming removed 8 bases from V and 0 bases from J; junction bases left unmatched: 8. CDR3 bases: TGCGCCAGTAGACCCGGGGGGAACTCCTACGAGCAGTACTTC. This encodes CASRPGGNSYEQYF.

The V and J genes are TRBV30 and TRBJ2-1, with 9 bases fitting TRBD2. V dropped 3 bases and J dropped 5; count of bases not matched to a gene: 5. The CDR3 extends over 14 amino acids. The V gene's germline CDR1 is GTSNPN and CDR2 SVGIG (reference sequence). The CDR3 protein is CAWSVGLANNEQFF. CDR3 coding DNA: TGTGCCTGGAGCGTAGGACTAGCGAACAATGAGCAGTTCTTC.

J is TRBJ2-7 and V is TRBV6-1, with TRBD1 matching over 8 bases. The CDR3 sequence is 13 residues long. The junction had 7 bases not matched to a gene; V was cut back by 5 bases and J by 7 bases. The germline V gene has CDR1 MNHNS and CDR2 SASEGT. Here the CDR3 reads CASSRTGFGEQYF. CDR3 nucleotide sequence: TGTGCCAGCAGTAGGACAGGGTTTGGGGAGCAGTACTTC.

The chain employs TRBV11-2 and TRBJ1-1; D is possibly TRBD1 (6 bases). The CDR3 loop spans 19 amino acids. Between the trimmed V and J ends, which lost 5 bases and 7 bases, there was a span of 32 bases. Germline V lookup: CDR1 SGHAT, CDR2 FQNNGV. As DNA, the CDR3 is TGTGCCAGCAGCCGCACTCGCCCGGGGATTGGGGGCAGGCGTGATGAAGCTTTCTTT. This translates into CASSRTRPGIGGRRDEAFF.

The gene calls are TRBV7-8 and TRBJ2-1; 9 bases align to TRBD1. Germline V CDR1 and CDR2: SGHVS, FQNEAQ. With 6 bases clipped from V and 8 bases from J, the junction kept 8 bases outside the gene matches. This CDR3 has 14 amino acids. The CDR3 nucleotides read TGTGCCAGCAGACGACAGGGGGGGTCCGATGAGCAGTTCTTC. Protein sequence: CASRRQGGSDEQFF.

This chain uses TRBV21-1 with TRBJ2-7. TRBV21-1 is given as a pseudogene. The CDR3 length is 10 residues. CDR3 nucleotide sequence: TGTGCCAGCAGTTGGAACGAGCAGTACTTC. It specifies CASSWNEQYF.

This chain's CDR3 is CASSVEGGSSYEQYF. In DNA, the CDR3 is TGTGCCAGCAGTGTGGAGGGGGGAAGTTCCTACGAGCAGTACTTC. This chain connects TRBV6-4 to TRBJ2-7; tentatively, D is TRBD1 or TRBD2 (6 bases each). Per germline, CDR1 MRHNA and CDR2 SNTAGT. V shed 4 bases and J shed 1 base, with 14 bases lying between them. The CDR3 contains 15 residues.

The chain uses TRBV18 and TRBJ2-3, with D possibly being TRBD1 or TRBD2 (5 bases each). There are 16 residues in the CDR3. V was trimmed by 5 bases and J by 6 bases, leaving 21 bases between them. Germline lookup yields CDR1 KGHSH and CDR2 LQKENI. CDR3: CASSGGFDSLPDTQYF. Written as DNA, the CDR3 is TGTGCCAGCTCAGGGGGTTTTGACTCCCTGCCGGATACGCAGTATTTT.

The V and J genes are TRBV11-2 and TRBJ2-5; D not certain. Germline CDR1 SGHAT, CDR2 FQNNGV. Trimming removed 1 base from V and 1 base from J, with 10 bases in between. The length of the CDR3 is 15 residues. CDR3 amino acids: CASSLGNQPQETQYF. The CDR3 DNA reads TGTGCCAGCAGCTTAGGAAACCAGCCCCAAGAGACCCAGTACTTC.

The chain combines TRBV18 with TRBJ2-3, with D possibly matching TRBD1 (6 bases). The CDR3 covers 16 residues. Germline loops: CDR1 KGHSH, CDR2 LQKENI. V shed 6 bases and J shed 0 bases, with 16 bases lying between them. The DNA for the CDR3 is TGTGCCAGCTCCCTTTCGACAGGACCTAGCACAGATACGCAGTATTTT. Amino acid sequence: CASSLSTGPSTDTQYF.

This chain connects TRBV9 to TRBJ2-5, with D unclear. The length of the CDR3 is 13 residues. CDR1 SGDLS and CDR2 YYNGEE come from the germline V gene. Trimming shortened V by 2 bases and J by 2 bases, and 7 bases separated the two germline ends. The CDR3 region is CASSVKGQETQYF. The CDR3 DNA follows: TGTGCCAGCAGCGTCAAAGGACAAGAGACCCAGTACTTC.

The rearrangement joins TRBV5-1 to TRBJ1-6; the D gene is possibly TRBD1 (6 bases). This CDR3 contains 14 residues. CDR1 is SGHRS and CDR2 is YFSETQ in the germline V gene. V lost 2 bases and J lost 10, with 13 bases in between. The DNA of the CDR3 is TGCGCCAGCAGCTTCGAACAGGGTTTATCACCCCTCCACTTT. Its translation: CASSFEQGLSPLHF.

DNA for the CDR3: TGTGCCAGCAGTTTGGAGAGCCAAGAGACCCAGTACTTC. It specifies CASSLESQETQYF. The V gene is TRBV12-3 or TRBV12-4, the J gene TRBJ2-5; D unclear. The CDR3 consists of 13 residues. V lost 3 bases and J 1 base, leaving 6 bases between the germline ends.

This chain connects TRBV5-6 to TRBJ1-5, with 9 bases that match TRBD1. This CDR3 comprises 15 residues. Trimming at V came to 0 bases and at J to 5 bases, leaving 3 bases not matched to a gene. Per germline, CDR1 SGHDT and CDR2 YYEEEE. This CDR3 reads CASSLVGQGHQPQHF. The CDR3 DNA follows: TGTGCCAGCAGCTTGGTGGGACAGGGCCATCAGCCCCAGCATTTT.

The genes are TRBV5-5 and TRBJ2-1, with D perhaps matching TRBD2 (6 bases). V shed 1 base and J shed 7 bases, with 15 bases lying between them. CDR3 size: 15 residues. Germline lookup yields CDR1 SGHKS and CDR2 YYEKEE (reference sequence). CDR3 region: CASSLIIAGWNEQFF. The DNA of the CDR3 is TGTGCCAGCAGCTTGATCATCGCGGGGTGGAATGAGCAGTTCTTC.

The chain has TRBV12-3 or TRBV12-4 and TRBJ1-1; D is unresolved. CDR3 length: 13 residues. Trimming took off 3 bases at V and 1 base at J, with 6 bases between the two ends. The CDR3 DNA sequence: TGTGCCAGCAGTTTTCGACAGAACACTGAAGCTTTCTTT. Its translation: CASSFRQNTEAFF.